Following are 2 T cell receptor beta chains from one sample sequenced in a study of T cell responses to AZD1222 COVID-19 vaccine. Profiling relied on immunoSEQ multiplex PCR, and the TCRdb table lists in-frame clones only, not all of them. The table includes 77,000 or so clones, 85% to 90% detected once. This specimen was peripheral blood, taken on day 0 of AZD1222 vaccination. The source is an adult in good health.

V is TRBV7-2 and J is TRBJ2-7, with D possibly being TRBD2 (5 bases). The germline CDR1 and CDR2 sequences are SGHTA and FQGNSA. The CDR3 spans 15 residues. The germline V and J ends were trimmed by 5 bases and 7 bases, with 21 bases remaining between them. The CDR3, as DNA: TGTGCCAGCAGCCCGCGGTCTAGCACTTTAGGGGAGCAGTACTTC. This gives the protein CASSPRSSTLGEQYF.

V and J are TRBV2 and TRBJ2-7; TRBD1 is a possible D gene (6 bases). Trimming took off 7 bases at V and 2 bases at J, with 12 bases between the two ends. Germline CDR1 is SNHLY and CDR2 is FYNNEI. The CDR3 has 13 amino acids. The CDR3 sequence is CASTLYRAYEQYF. The DNA for the CDR3 is TGTGCCAGCACCCTATACAGGGCCTACGAGCAGTACTTC.